This record covers a single TCR beta chain. What it recognizes is unknown. This record belongs to a study of PD-L1 blockade in urothelial cancer. Whole-study results and caveats: It was durable-benefit patients whose tumor-associated blood clones expanded more at 3 weeks.

Regarding time point: pretreatment peripheral blood. Patients' urothelial carcinoma was locally advanced or metastatic. Data came from immunoSEQ multiplex PCR; TCRdb stores just in-frame clones and leaves some out. The sample includes approximately 100,000 clones, roughly 90% seen only once; the top ten take around 0.94%. The material was PBMCs, obtained around atezolizumab (anti-PD-L1) treatment. This TCR came from an elderly woman with urothelial cancer.

CDR3 protein: CASSLRWERLYNEQFF. The CDR3 bases are TGTGCCAGCAGTTTGAGATGGGAGCGGCTCTACAATGAGCAGTTCTTC. This chain links TRBV28 with TRBJ2-1; weak D call: TRBD2 (5 bases). Germline V CDR1 and CDR2: MDHEN, SYDVKM. The CDR3 contains 16 residues. Trimming pared 3 bases from V and 3 bases from J, leaving 15 bases between.